A single sample is the source of the 3 T cell receptor beta chains below, sequenced in a study of CD8+ T cells in alopecia areata. Extraction of RNA preceded its reverse transcription into cDNA, which served as the sequencing template. The protocol was immunoSEQ multiplex PCR, while the TCRdb copy is restricted to in-frame clones and leaves out a portion. Here the sample spans tens of thousands of clones, about 53% being singletons. The sample consisted of NKG2D-high CD8+ T cells sorted from blood. Source of these receptors: a human donor with alopecia areata.

This chain links TRBV28 with TRBJ2-7; D gene unclear. CDR1 and CDR2 (germline): MDHEN, SYDVKM. Trimming pared 3 bases from V and 4 bases from J, leaving 13 bases between. CDR3 length equals 14 residues. Written as DNA, the CDR3 is TGTGCCAGCAGTTTCACTCCGAAGTCGTACGAGCAGTACTTC. It codes for CASSFTPKSYEQYF.

The chain employs TRBV27 and TRBJ1-4; 7 bases fit TRBD1. V dropped 2 bases and J dropped 7; count of bases not matched to a gene: 7. This CDR3 has 15 amino acids. The germline gives CDR1 MNHEY, CDR2 SMNVEV (reference sequence). The CDR3 loop reads CASSLTGTASEKLFF. The CDR3 coding sequence is TGTGCCAGCAGTTTAACCGGGACAGCTTCTGAAAAACTGTTTTTT. Variable domain in full (rest from reference TRBV27 and TRBJ1-4): EAQVTQNPRYLITVTGKKLTVTCSQNMNHEYMSWYRQDPGLGLRQIYYSMNVEVTDKGDVPEGYKVSRKEKRNFPLILESPSPNQTSLYFCASSLTGTASEKLFFGSGTQLSVL.

This clone was seen only once. The V call is TRBV28, the J call TRBJ2-7; D remains ambiguous. V lost 6 bases to trimming and J lost 2 bases, with 11 bases between them. This CDR3 spans 13 amino acids. The germline V gene encodes CDR1 MDHEN and CDR2 SYDVKM. In DNA, the CDR3 is TGTGCCAGCAGGATGGGCCTGGCCTACGAGCAGTACTTC. It yields the protein CASRMGLAYEQYF.